This TCR beta chain was captured by sequencing in a study of blood T cells in healthy people across ages. Trimming shortened V by 0 bases and J by 3 bases, and 9 bases separated the two germline ends. The CDR3 runs 14 residues. In germline, CDR1 is LGHDT, CDR2 YNNKEL (reference sequence). With a J-beta primer mix and a sample-barcoded 5' primer, a second PCR ran about 6 to 11 cycles. MiXCR, run by TCRdb on the 5' RACE reads, gives a single entry per CDR3 protein. The sample includes about 1 million distinct CDR3 sequences, approximately 25% of them seen just once. These data were also reused for a study on T cells of mothers and their children.

V is TRBV3-1 and J is TRBJ2-7; D not resolved. The TCR originated in a girl aged 2 to 9 in good health. Source material: blood. The CDR3 reads CASSQDKLGYEQYF. DNA of the CDR3: TGTGCCAGCAGCCAAGATAAGTTGGGCTACGAGCAGTACTTC.